This TCR beta chain was documented in a study of T-cell reconstitution after alpha-beta-depleted transplantation in children. Study-level points and caveats: From surviving recipient T cells and thymic progenitors came the high day-60 TCRbeta diversity observed in some patients. Reportedly, roughly two months post-transplant, alpha-beta T cells arose from several hundred expanded graft clones.

Preparing the TCRbeta library involved the use of unique molecular identifiers. TCRdb analysed the PCR reads with MiXCR anew, one entry per CDR3 protein. The sample has hundreds of thousands of distinct CDR3 sequences; about 10% are singletons. In this sample, this clonotype turned up many times. The antigen remains unidentified. Sequencing used PBMCs, obtained before TCRalphabeta/CD19-depleted stem cell transplant. The source is a child aged 2 to 10 with inherited bone marrow failure, due to receive a stem cell transplant.

This chain's CDR3 is CASSRRDPGEQFF. The CDR3 coding sequence is TGTGCCAGCAGTCGGCGGGACCCCGGTGAGCAGTTCTTC. The chain employs TRBV27 and TRBJ2-1; TRBD2 is a possible D gene (6 bases). The CDR3 consists of 13 residues. Germline assignment: CDR1 MNHEY and CDR2 SMNVEV (reference sequence). V lost 5 bases, J lost 9 bases, and 14 bases lay in between.